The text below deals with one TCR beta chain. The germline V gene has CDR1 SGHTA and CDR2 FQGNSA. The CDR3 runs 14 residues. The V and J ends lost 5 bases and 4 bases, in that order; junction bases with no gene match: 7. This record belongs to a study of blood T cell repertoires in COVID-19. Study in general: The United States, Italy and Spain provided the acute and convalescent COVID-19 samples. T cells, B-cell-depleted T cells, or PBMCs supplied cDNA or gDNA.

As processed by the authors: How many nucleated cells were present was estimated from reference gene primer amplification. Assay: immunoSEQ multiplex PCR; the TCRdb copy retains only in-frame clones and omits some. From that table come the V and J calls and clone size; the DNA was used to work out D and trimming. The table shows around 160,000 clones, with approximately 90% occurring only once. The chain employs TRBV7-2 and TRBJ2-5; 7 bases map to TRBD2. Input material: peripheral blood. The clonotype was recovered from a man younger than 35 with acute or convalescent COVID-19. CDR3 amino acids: CASSTGAGRETQYF. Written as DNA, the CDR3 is TGTGCCAGCAGCACGGGAGCGGGGCGAGAGACCCAGTACTTC.